This note documents a single T cell receptor (beta chain) sequence. Its antigen is as yet unknown. This record comes from a study of cytomegalovirus exposure and HLA in healthy donors. Study at large: Prior work identified some 120 million unique TCR beta sequences in approximately 200 million T cells. Study-wide results and limits: Sequencing probably produced one cluster of sequence variants that were highly shared. No immune exposure information besides CMV serostatus was available.

This CDR3 contains 16 residues. Germline CDR1 reads LNHNV; CDR2 reads YYDKDF (reference sequence). Trimming at V came to 3 bases and at J to 7 bases, leaving 7 bases not matched to a gene. The donors comprised healthy bone marrow donors. The PCR employed 60 Vbeta primers together with 13 Jbeta primers. Here immunoSEQ multiplex PCR was the method, and the copy in TCRdb shows in-frame clones only, minus some. This sample has some 89,000 clones, with about four fifths found just once. Sequenced input: PBMCs. The sequence came from a woman between 25 and 40 years old in good health and CMV-seronegative. The chain recombines TRBV15 with TRBJ2-2, with 11 bases identical to TRBD1. CDR3 amino acids: CATSSPDRGRDGELFF. DNA for the CDR3: TGTGCCACCAGCAGCCCGGACAGGGGGCGCGACGGGGAGCTGTTTTTT.